Listed here is a single T cell receptor (beta chain). Which antigen it targets is not known. Base qualities are not at hand, and no much larger clone is one base apart. These data are taken from a study of cytomegalovirus exposure and HLA in healthy donors (TCRdb year 2017). With respect to the entire study: An earlier analysis of some 500 of the donors reported 250 to 350 Gb of sequence data and 100 million to 130 million unique TCR beta sequences from approximately 180 million T cells. Approximately 310 gigabases of sequencing data and approximately 85 million unique TCR sequences were included in an early release covering about 620 HLA-typed donors. Among the approximately 420 genotyped donors, about 83% belonged to the genetic ancestry cluster associated with self-reported Caucasian donors. The study aimed to test whether cataloging public T cell receptors could reveal signatures of past pathogen exposure. Using immunosequencing, the study profiled T cell repertoires from about 620 subjects and related those repertoires to cytomegalovirus serostatus. In addition to the first cohort of approximately 650 subjects, a separate validation cohort of 120 different subjects was used. To predict cytomegalovirus infection status, the study combined high-throughput TCR immunosequencing, statistical association of individual TCRs with disease status, and machine learning. To study patterns of TCR occurrence, a later analysis re-analyzed previously published TCR beta repertoires from 500 to 850 donors and added high-resolution HLA genotyping. Rather than drawing on any new phenotypic data, the later analysis identified candidate immune exposures from TCR beta sequences and the way those sequences occurred across donors. An earlier analysis of 587 of the donors used high-throughput TCR beta sequencing to judge whether each TCR beta V gene segment behaved as functional or pseudogenic. Donor age, sex, ethnicity and CMV serostatus were compiled alongside the repertoire data. Genome-wide SNP genotypes for about 60% of the 666 donors were used in a later genetic analysis, which treated that subset as a discovery cohort. All discovery cohort repertoires had been generated on a single sequencing platform. Both class I and class II loci were covered by HLA typing, at four-digit resolution. Typing coverage differed by locus: A, B, C, DRB1 and DQB1 were typed in roughly 620-640 donors, DQA1 in about 510, DPA1 in around 600, and DPB1 in 400 to 480. Because of strong linkage in the cohort, five DR-DQ haplotypes were treated as single units for association and clustering. Across approximately 400 genotyped donors of the cohort, an average of approximately 220,000 unique TCR beta nucleotide sequences per donor were sequenced, and roughly 17% of those sequences were non-productive.

General conclusions and limits of the study: The study listed approximately 150 TCR beta chains as associated with cytomegalovirus. According to a later analysis, TCR association rates differed among HLA loci, with DRB1 alleles showing the most associated TCRs and HLA-C alleles showing the fewest. Only TCR beta chains were sequenced in this cohort, and the absence of alpha or paired-chain data limited detectable features. A later analysis associated 15,000 to 20,000 TCR beta sequences with specific HLA alleles at a false discovery rate of 0.05. A later genetic analysis reported fewer N-insertions in productive TCRs among donors in an Asian-associated ancestry cluster than the roughly 670-donor mean. In an earlier analysis of more than 500 of the donors, most TCR beta V segments appeared in productive rearrangements about 87% or about 30% of the time, broadly matching IMGT annotations. The only immune exposure information available for the cohort was CMV serostatus. Assigning TCR associations to individual alleles was difficult when HLA alleles, especially DR and DQ, strongly co-occurred. Correlated functional status among segregating V segments might reflect linkage disequilibrium, but an unknown experimental factor could not be ruled out. A group of highly shared sequence variants was considered likely to be a technical artifact of the sequencing pipeline. While some public TCRs were present in many individuals, most TCR sequences turned up only very rarely across donors. In a later analysis, several top co-occurrence clusters were reported to appear linked to parvovirus B19, influenza, CMV and Epstein-Barr virus. Cytomegalovirus status was reported to be diagnosed by the classifier with high specificity and sensitivity in both the original and validation cohorts. A later genetic analysis associated a missense DCLRE1C variant with V-gene and J-gene trimming of TCR beta chains, and an independent cohort replicated the association. Because some donors lacked HLA typing at each locus, the association tests relied only on the typed subset. In vitro tests confirmed that three of the cytomegalovirus-associated TCR beta chains recognize cytomegalovirus antigens. Presence/absence analyses assumed roughly uniform sequencing depth across donors, an assumption that may not hold. Because counts were too low, roughly 16 rarely observed V segments, including chromosome 9 orphons, were excluded from the earlier analysis of about 500 of the donors. The authors suggested that the approach could potentially be generalized to other disease states and immunological phenotypes. In a later analysis, HLA-associated TCR beta chains were found to be more clonally expanded and to have lower generation probabilities than equally common non-associated chains. A further reported finding was that TCR beta sequences accurately predicted the HLA-A and HLA-B alleles for most subjects in the first cohort. According to a later analysis, most CMV-associated TCR beta chains appeared to be HLA-restricted, and the HLA associations seemed to be driven largely by CMV exposure.

The protocol used for the library was the immunoSEQ multiplex PCR assay. For the multiplex PCR, a mixture combining 60 forward primers for TCR Vbeta segments and 13 reverse primers for TCR Jbeta segments was used. The CDR3 region of rearranged TCR beta genes was amplified from genomic DNA with a multiplex PCR assay. Amplified TCR beta libraries were sequenced as 87-base-pair reads on the Illumina HiSeq System. The paper's processing steps were these. In a later analysis, tens of millions of unique TCR beta chains were counted across the roughly 670 repertoires, and roughly 9.9 million of these chains were shared by at least two donors. Raw reads were error-corrected and collapsed into unique sequences with a nearest-neighbor algorithm that merged closely related sequences to remove PCR and sequencing errors. Alignment of CDR3 sequences to IMGT reference sequences was used to assign V, D and J gene segments. Each retained sequence needed at least a six-nucleotide match to both a V gene segment and a J gene segment. Rearrangements were called productive when the CDR3 lacked stop codons and stayed in frame with V and J; all others were non-productive. CDR3 was defined according to IMGT convention as the region running from the second conserved V-encoded cysteine to the conserved J-encoded phenylalanine. Sequences without an unambiguous match to a single V gene segment were excluded from the earlier analysis of several hundred of the donors. In an earlier analysis of 500 to 750 of the donors, V segments were called functional above 56.7% productive rearrangements and were called segregating when the between-donor standard deviation exceeded 5%. A statistical classification framework was developed to diagnose cytomegalovirus status using the catalog of TCR beta chain sequences. V and J gene assignment, in a later analysis, came from comparing TCR nucleotide sequences with IMGT/GENE-DB human TR gene sequences. The TCRdist pipeline was used in a later analysis to assign CDR3 sequences and most-parsimonious VDJ recombination scenarios. A later analysis defined each TCR beta chain by its CDR3 amino acid sequence plus V-gene family, and excluded reads lacking a unique V-gene family. To address suspected cross-contamination and a sequencing artifact, a later analysis removed 450 to 700 highly shared, low-generation-probability nucleotide sequences. In a later analysis, a clonal expansion index was calculated for each public chain from normalized within-repertoire ranks of inferred template counts. In a later analysis, generation probabilities were computed with a VDJ recombination model fitted to out-of-frame rearrangements, and the resulting probabilities were checked against IGoR. In a later analysis, hypergeometric tests were used to score TCR-TCR, TCR-HLA and TCR-CMV co-occurrence, with a repertoire-size bias correction applied to TCR pairs. False discovery rates were estimated in a later analysis by permuting HLA or CMV assignments 20 times. In a later analysis, co-occurring TCRs were grouped with DBSCAN, and TCRdist sequence similarity was added when clustering was performed within HLA-allele-positive subsets. Repertoires with fewer than 30,000 or more than 120,000 public chains, plus five repertoires with anomalous nucleotide sharing, were excluded from co-occurrence clustering. TCRdb carries this immuneACCESS record with in-frame sequences only. Its versions omit some clonotypes, under half of them owing to an unresolved V gene in the studies checked, with the rest unexplained. V, J and clone size are those of that table, while D and trimming were read from the DNA. Within this sample are around 140,000 clones, with approximately 80% of them counted one time only. The ten largest clones take up under 10% of the sample.

The cohort comprised some 680 healthy bone marrow donors. At the time of sampling, all cohort members were nominally healthy, though unrecorded immune exposures were likely present. The donor tested CMV seropositive and was one of the 289 seropositive cohort members. A peripheral blood sample was collected from each donor, and TCR beta sequencing was performed on peripheral blood mononuclear cells. Genomic DNA extraction from the blood cell samples was performed with the Qiagen DNeasy Blood Extraction Kit. The sequencing sample was made of PBMCs. This receptor was identified in a woman aged 60-75 years in good health and CMV-seropositive.

The nucleotide sequence reads TGTGCCAGCAGCCCTGGGACAGGGGCCGGTTACTACGAGCAGTACTTC. This codes for CASSPGTGAGYYEQYF. Here the chain combines TRBV7-6 and TRBJ2-7; 10 bases in the junction line up with TRBD1. The germline V gene sets CDR1 to SGHVS and CDR2 to FNYEAQ. Compared with germline, V lacks 5 bases and J lacks 3 bases; bases without a gene match: 10. There are 16 amino acids in the CDR3, from cysteine to phenylalanine inclusive. Only the CDR3 part of the read is kept: 48 bases, read in frame from the first base.